Listed below are T cell receptor beta chains from one sample, sequenced in a study of cytomegalovirus exposure and HLA in healthy donors. This table comes from immunoSEQ multiplex PCR, and its TCRdb copy is limited to in-frame clones, with some not included. The table lists approximately 110,000 clones. The sample was PBMCs. These receptors were taken from a man aged 50-59 years in good health and CMV-seronegative. The conserved cysteine and the conserved F or W are not part of the CDR3 here.

CDR3aa	j_gene	v_gene
SVGKDRYSPLH	TRBJ1-6	TRBV29-1
ASSVEVAGTISGNTIY	TRBJ1-3	TRBV9
ASSHLATNEKLF	TRBJ1-4	TRBV4-1
ASSRQFQETQY	TRBJ2-5	TRBV19
ASSSGLAGGYTDTQY	TRBJ2-3	TRBV7-9
ASSLVGGGETQY	TRBJ2-5	TRBV5-6
ASAGGRNEKLF	TRBJ1-4	TRBV18
ASSLDLTDTQY	TRBJ2-3	TRBV11-3
ASGQREGHLEQF	TRBJ2-1	TRBV5-1
ASSVGWRAEYEQY	TRBJ2-7	TRBV9
ASSDLGSRGYT	TRBJ1-2	TRBV25-1
ATSRGLEDYGYT	TRBJ1-2	TRBV15
ASSLLPGQPYEQY	TRBJ2-7	TRBV5-5
SVTTWETQY	TRBJ2-5	TRBV29-1
ASSPSGVTGNTIY	TRBJ1-3	TRBV5-1
ASSLGHNNSPLH	TRBJ1-6	TRBV5-4
AISDGGDSTDTQY	TRBJ2-3	TRBV10-3
ASSFDRSTDTQY	TRBJ2-3	TRBV5-1
ASSGTSAFNEQF	TRBJ2-1	TRBV18
ASSIGYQPQH	TRBJ1-5	TRBV19
ATWDRGYSNQPQH	TRBJ1-5	TRBV19
ASSQVAGVRYGYT	TRBJ1-2	TRBV4-3
ASSQGGQGAMETQY	TRBJ2-5	TRBV4-2
AWGVGDLRQPQH	TRBJ1-5	TRBV30
ASSYSEKGNTIY	TRBJ1-3	TRBV6-5
AGSLLTRDTEAF	TRBJ1-1	TRBV5-1
AVGQGISTDTQY	TRBJ2-3	TRBV7-9
ASSTSTRYQETQY	TRBJ2-5	TRBV18
ASSLDVESPLH	TRBJ1-6	TRBV5-4